This T cell receptor beta chain was identified in a study of CD8+CD57+ T cells in acquired aplastic anemia. Study-wide context: Sorted CD4+ and CD8+ cell DNA averaged 3.2 ug.

Study observations and caveats: In CD8+ cells, Simpson's diversity showed no significant difference between patients and controls.

Genomic DNA, serving as template, underwent TCR beta VDJ and CDR3 profiling. Via MiXCR, TCRdb re-called the reads, giving one row per CDR3 protein. The repertoire holds a few hundred thousand distinct CDR3 sequences, with about 37% as singletons. Trimming took 2 bases from V and 5 from J; bases not matched to a gene: 6. The length of the CDR3 is 15 residues. Comments on this clonotype: Its antigen is currently unknown. This sequence may be a read error, since a much larger clone differs from it by one base.

The chain joins TRBV12-3 or TRBV12-4 to TRBJ1-5; 7 bases map to TRBD1. Specimen: sorted CD4+, CD8+, or CD8+CD57+ T cells (not recorded which) from PBMCs. This TCR came from a human donor in good health, serving as a control. In DNA form, the CDR3 reads TGTGCCAGCAGTTTATCAGACAGGGACGATCAGCCCCAGCATTTT. It is translated as CASSLSDRDDQPQHF.